The 11 T cell receptor beta chains in this list originate from one sample, sequenced in a study of T cells in Graves' hyperthyroidism and ophthalmopathy. RNA transcripts yielded amplified TCR beta CDR3 regions. The HTBI set primed first-round TCR CDR3 RT-PCR. TCRdb called the multiplex PCR reads again in MiXCR, with one record for every CDR3 protein. The sample shows approximately 400,000 distinct CDR3 sequences, about 13% of them seen only once. Sample: blood. The source of these receptors is a man between 25 and 39 years old with Graves' hyperthyroidism that later progressed to Graves' ophthalmopathy.

This clonotype was seen at least ten times. This chain's CDR3 is CASNLDGNTEAFF. DNA for the CDR3: TGTGCCAGCAATCTAGACGGGAACACTGAAGCTTTCTTT. The chain recombines TRBV2 with TRBJ1-1; D is undetermined. This CDR3 region has 13 residues. Trimming left V 7 bases short and J 1 base short, with 10 bases between. Germline V gene lookup returns CDR1 SNHLY and CDR2 FYNNEI.

This clonotype has at least ten counts. The chain is built from TRBV28 and TRBJ1-1, with 8 bases identical to TRBD1. The junction had 7 bases not matched to a gene; V was cut back by 6 bases and J by 1 base. The CDR3 sequence is 15 residues long. Germline lookup yields CDR1 MDHEN and CDR2 SYDVKM. In DNA form, the CDR3 reads TGTGCCAGCAGCACCGCCGGACAGGGGAACACTGAAGCTTTCTTT. Translated, it gives CASSTAGQGNTEAFF. Complete variable domain (other parts from reference TRBV28 and TRBJ1-1): DVKVTQSSRYLVKRTGEKVFLECVQDMDHENMFWYRQDPGLGLRLIYFSYDVKMKEKGDIPEGYSVSREKKERFSLILESASTNQTSMYLCASSTAGQGNTEAFFGQGTRLTVV.

This clonotype was picked up many times. The V call is TRBV6-1, the J call TRBJ1-5, with D perhaps TRBD1 (5 bases). CDR3 length equals 14 residues. The germline V gene encodes CDR1 MNHNS and CDR2 SASEGT. Trimming pared 6 bases from V and 0 bases from J, leaving 9 bases between. CDR3 coding DNA: TGTGCCAGCAGGGCAGGGCATAGCAATCAGCCCCAGCATTTT. This gives the protein CASRAGHSNQPQHF.

The chain links TRBV19 to TRBJ2-1, with 7 bases aligning to TRBD1. Losses at the gene ends were 7 bases for V and 4 bases for J; bases not matched to a gene: 7. Germline assignment: CDR1 LNHDA and CDR2 SQIVND (reference sequence). The CDR3 runs 14 residues. CDR3 DNA: TGTGCCAGTACCTCCGGGACAGATTACAATGAGCAGTTCTTC. This encodes CASTSGTDYNEQFF.

This clonotype was counted at least ten times. V usage is TRBV20-1 and J usage is TRBJ2-5; tentatively, D is TRBD2 (6 bases). Trimming removed 5 bases from V and 4 bases from J, with 11 bases in between. Looked up from germline, CDR1 is DFQATT and CDR2 is SNEGSKA (reference sequence). This CDR3 region has 12 residues. CDR3 bases: TGCAGTGCTGGGTGGGGACTAGAGACCCAGTACTTC. This encodes CSAGWGLETQYF.

This clonotype was seen repeatedly, ten times or more. The rearrangement joins TRBV18 to TRBJ1-1; TRBD1 aligns across 9 bases. The ends lost 2 bases at V and 2 bases at J; junction bases unmatched: 9. CDR1 and CDR2 from the germline V gene are KGHSH and LQKENI. The CDR3 is 17 residues long. The CDR3 bases are TGTGCCAGCTCACCATCCCCTTACAGGGGGCAAAACACTGAAGCTTTCTTT. Amino acid sequence: CASSPSPYRGQNTEAFF.

The chain combines TRBV7-9 with TRBJ1-6; D may be TRBD1 (5 bases). This CDR3 is 14 amino acids long. The V end lost 10 bases, the J end lost 10 bases, and 20 bases lay between the germline ends. CDR1 and CDR2 (germline): SEHNR, FQNEAQ (reference sequence). The CDR3 nucleotides are TGTGCCACTACGCTGGGGGGGTTCGGGTCACCCCTCCACTTT. This encodes CATTLGGFGSPLHF.

In its sample, this clonotype was seen a few times. The V call is TRBV5-1, the J call TRBJ1-1; weak D call: TRBD1 (6 bases). CDR1 is SGHRS, CDR2 YFSETQ, per germline. The CDR3 is made up of 13 amino acids. Trimming removed 1 base from V and 4 bases from J, with 8 bases in between. CDR3 sequence (DNA): TGCGCCAGCAGCTTGCAACAGGGCACTGAAGCTTTCTTT. Translated, it gives CASSLQQGTEAFF.

This sequence joins TRBV20-1 and TRBJ2-4; 9 nucleotides align to TRBD2. The CDR3 runs 14 residues. Trimming cost V 6 bases and J 7 bases; bases outside gene matches: 10. Germline V CDR1 and CDR2: DFQATT, SNEGSKA (reference sequence). The CDR3 spells CSAYRRGGGNIQYF. CDR3 nucleotide sequence: TGCAGTGCGTACCGGCGGGGGGGGGGCAACATTCAGTACTTC.

This clonotype has ten or more counts. The J gene is TRBJ1-1, the V gene TRBV24-1; D is ambiguous. Per the germline V gene, CDR1 is KGHDR and CDR2 is SFDVKD. The CDR3 length is 14 residues. The V gene lost 7 bases and the J gene lost 1 base, with 12 bases spanning the gap. CDR3: CATSPGGSNTEAFF. CDR3 nucleotide sequence: TGTGCCACCAGCCCGGGTGGCTCGAACACTGAAGCTTTCTTT.

This clonotype occurred many times. The CDR3 sequence is CASSDGGGGRETQYF. CDR3 sequence (DNA): TGTGCCAGCAGTGACGGTGGTGGGGGACGAGAGACCCAGTACTTC. The chain joins TRBV2 to TRBJ2-5; the D call may be TRBD1 or TRBD2 (5 bases each). This CDR3 comprises 15 residues. Germline V gives CDR1 SNHLY, CDR2 FYNNEI. The V and J ends lost 3 bases and 4 bases respectively, with 15 bases between them. The variable domain in full, with the rest retrieved from reference TRBV2 and TRBJ2-5, is EPEVTQTPSHQVTQMGQEVILRCVPISNHLYFYWYRQILGQKVEFLVSFYNNEISEKSEIFDDQFSVERPDGSNFTLKIRSTKLEDSAMYFCASSDGGGGRETQYFGPGTRLLVL.